This T cell receptor beta chain was identified in a study of blood T cell repertoires in COVID-19 (dated by TCRdb to between 2020 and 2021). Looking at the study overall: Collaborator samples came from the United States, Italy and Spain and covered acute and convalescent phases of COVID-19. Nearly every sample came with metadata listing a de-identified subject ID, COVID-19 status, age in years and sex. Where available, HLA class I and class II types were taken from metadata supplied by the sample provider and were not determined by assay-based typing. The samples were drawn from two sources: the first 160 participants of the ongoing ImmuneRACE study, and 1,254 subjects contributed by 6 global collaborators. The dataset comprised deeply sampled blood TCRbeta repertoires from subjects exposed to, actively infected with, or recovered from COVID-19. The repertoires were made available in a free public database intended to serve as a resource for research on the immune response to SARS-CoV-2. The material from the prospective study consisted of cDNA or gDNA derived from T cells, B-cell-depleted T cells, or PBMCs.

On this clone itself: Its antigen is currently not known. Base qualities were left out, and no much larger clone turns up one base away.

TCRbeta CDR3 regions were amplified from genomic DNA by means of the immunoSEQ Assay, a bias-controlled multiplex PCR. As for how the authors treated the data: The number of nucleated cells in each sample was estimated by amplification of reference gene primers within the assay. To quantify the absolute abundance of each unique TCRbeta CDR3 rearrangement, sequence reads were collapsed and filtered. For each sample, productive Simpson clonality was calculated by taking the square root of Simpson's diversity index across productive rearrangements. Here the immuneACCESS table is served through TCRdb, limited to in-frame sequences with V and J called. Missing clones are a known gap in these copies; in checked studies unresolved V genes cover under half, and the rest lacks a known reason. Clone size and the V and J calls come from that table; the DNA yielded D and trimming. The sample includes around 250,000 clones, with 70% to 90% observed a single time. The top ten clonotypes cover about 0.95% of the sample.

Here is what the overall study found, with its caveats: How much clinical and demographic metadata was included differed by source and by participant, and the metadata was provided uncurated.

The germline ends are 16 bases apart after V is trimmed by 5 bases and J by 1 base. The CDR3 runs 16 amino acids, cysteine and phenylalanine included. Left in the record is the CDR3 DNA by itself, 48 bases read in frame from the first base. The germline V gene encodes CDR1 MNHEY and CDR2 SMNVEV (reference sequence). In the prospective study, participants were about 18 to 95 years old, resided in approximately 25 geographic areas of the United States, and were enrolled through a virtual design. To assign participants to cohorts, the prospective study relied on clinical history that participants themselves reported in a screening survey and a study questionnaire. Exposed participants had been in contact with someone with a PCR-confirmed or clinician-diagnosed COVID-19 case within 2 weeks of study entry. Mobile phlebotomists in the prospective study collected whole blood, serum and a nasopharyngeal or oropharyngeal swab from every participant. Over an approximately two-month period, participants in the prospective study had the option of providing additional blood draws and questionnaires. Before DNA extraction, prospective study blood samples were shipped either frozen or at room temperature.

The sequenced sample was PBMCs or T cells enriched from blood (not recorded which). This TCR derives from a man aged 45-65 years who had been exposed to COVID-19. The chain is made from TRBV27 and TRBJ2-3; the D gene is perhaps TRBD1, on 6 matching bases. The CDR3 region has the sequence CASSKGHHGGTDTQYF. The DNA reads TGTGCCAGCAGTAAGGGACACCATGGGGGCACAGATACGCAGTATTTT.